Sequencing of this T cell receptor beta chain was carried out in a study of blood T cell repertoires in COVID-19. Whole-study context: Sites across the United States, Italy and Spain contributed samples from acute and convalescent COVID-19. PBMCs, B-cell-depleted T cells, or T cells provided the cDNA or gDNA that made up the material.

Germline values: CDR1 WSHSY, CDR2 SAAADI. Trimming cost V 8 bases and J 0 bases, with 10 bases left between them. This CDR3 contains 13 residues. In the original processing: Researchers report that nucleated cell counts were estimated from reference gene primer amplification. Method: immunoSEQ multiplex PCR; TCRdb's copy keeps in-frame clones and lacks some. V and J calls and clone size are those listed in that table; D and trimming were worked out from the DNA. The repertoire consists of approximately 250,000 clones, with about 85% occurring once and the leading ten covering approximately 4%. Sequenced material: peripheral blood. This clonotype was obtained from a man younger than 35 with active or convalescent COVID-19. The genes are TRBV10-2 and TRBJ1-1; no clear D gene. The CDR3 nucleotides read TGCGCCAGCTTGAAAGCTATGAACACTGAAGCTTTCTTT. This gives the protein CASLKAMNTEAFF.